Reported below is one T cell receptor beta chain. No antigen is known for it. Positively selected for CCR7, the CD45RO-negative cells used as naive CD8 cells excluded terminally differentiated effector memory CD45RA+ cells. Only Caucasian adults living in Nashville, Tennessee made up the donor group. This sample stems from a study of shared clonotypes between healthy human individuals. Study-wide results and limits: Clonotypes shared by all four donors outscored non-shared clonotypes in generation probability.

The length of the CDR3 is 15 residues. V lost 4 bases to trimming and J lost 5 bases; unmatched junction nucleotides: 10. CDR1 is GTSNPN and CDR2 is SVGIG in the germline V gene (reference sequence). Sorted subsets were amplified in replicate PCRs using 200 ng DNA, approximately 30,000 T cell genomes. Libraries were prepared by immunoSEQ multiplex PCR; TCRdb keeps only in-frame clonotypes and omits some of them. The profile shows some 2 million clones, approximately 94% of them singletons. This TCR was sampled from a man younger than 35 in good health. This chain links TRBV30 with TRBJ2-1; 8 bases are shared with TRBD2. Sequencing was carried out using naive CD8+ T cells sorted from blood. CDR3 coding DNA: TGTGCCTGGAACCCGATTGCGGGACTAGACAATGAGCAGTTCTTC. Its translation: CAWNPIAGLDNEQFF. The full variable domain, rest sourced from reference TRBV30 and TRBJ2-1, is SQTIHQWPATLVQPVGSPLSLECTVEGTSNPNLYWYRQAAGRGLQLLFYSVGIGQISSEVPQNLSASRPQDRQFILSSKKLLLSDSGFYLCAWNPIAGLDNEQFFGPGTRLTVL.